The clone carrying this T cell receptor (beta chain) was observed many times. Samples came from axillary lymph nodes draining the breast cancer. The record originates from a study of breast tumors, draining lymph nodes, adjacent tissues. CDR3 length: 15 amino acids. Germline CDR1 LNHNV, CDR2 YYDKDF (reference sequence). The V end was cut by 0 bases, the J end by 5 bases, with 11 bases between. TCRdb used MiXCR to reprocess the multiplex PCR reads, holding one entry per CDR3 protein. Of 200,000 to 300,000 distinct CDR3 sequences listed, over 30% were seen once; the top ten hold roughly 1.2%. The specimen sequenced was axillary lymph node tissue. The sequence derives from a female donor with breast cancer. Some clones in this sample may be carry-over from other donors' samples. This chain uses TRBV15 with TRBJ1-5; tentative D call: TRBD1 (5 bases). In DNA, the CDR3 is TGTGCCACCAGCAGAGATGAGGGGTCCTATCAGCCCCAGCATTTT. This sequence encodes CATSRDEGSYQPQHF.